Below, 25 T cell receptor beta chains from the same sample are listed, as sequenced in a study of cytomegalovirus exposure and HLA in healthy donors. The table came from immunoSEQ multiplex PCR; TCRdb's copy has only in-frame clones and leaves some out. The sample consists of 110,000 or so clones, 70% to 90% of them appearing once. The specimen sequenced was PBMCs. The receptors come from a man aged 18 to 29 in good health and CMV-seropositive.

The table lists this clone with a count of one. The rearrangement links TRBV10-3 to TRBJ2-5; 9 nucleotides match TRBD2. J was trimmed by 3 bases and V by 6 bases; bases with no gene match: 5. Germline V lookup: CDR1 ENHRY, CDR2 SYGVKD. The CDR3 is 14 residues long. This CDR3 reads CAISGGGGEETQYF. As DNA, the CDR3 is TGTGCCATCAGCGGCGGGGGGGGAGAAGAGACCCAGTACTTC.

This clone was counted a single time. The chain carries TRBV27 and TRBJ2-1; TRBD1 might be the D (5 bases). The CDR3 has 16 residues. Germline CDR1 reads MNHEY; CDR2 reads SMNVEV (reference sequence). Between the trimmed V and J ends, which lost 2 bases and 4 bases, there was a span of 15 bases. CDR3 amino acids: CASSLQGPPSYNEQFF. CDR3 DNA: TGTGCCAGCAGTTTACAGGGCCCTCCTTCTTACAATGAGCAGTTCTTC.

CDR3 sequence reads: CASSLAGSTDNEQFF. In nucleotides, the CDR3 is TGTGCCAGCAGTTTAGCGGGATCGACAGACAATGAGCAGTTCTTC. The rearrangement joins TRBV28 to TRBJ2-1; TRBD2 is a possible D gene (6 bases). V shed 2 bases and J shed 5 bases, with 13 bases lying between them. CDR1 is MDHEN and CDR2 is SYDVKM in the germline V gene. The CDR3 consists of 15 residues. The full variable domain, completed using reference TRBV28 and TRBJ2-1, is DVKVTQSSRYLVKRTGEKVFLECVQDMDHENMFWYRQDPGLGLRLIYFSYDVKMKEKGDIPEGYSVSREKKERFSLILESASTNQTSMYLCASSLAGSTDNEQFFGPGTRLTVL.

A single count supports this clone. The V call is TRBV12-5, the J call TRBJ1-2; no definite D call. Germline CDR1 and CDR2: LGHNT and FRNRAP. Trimming left V 2 bases short and J 6 bases short, with 19 bases between. The CDR3 length is 16 residues. This CDR3 is CASGLPGPGRRDGYTF. In nucleotides, the CDR3 is TGTGCTAGTGGTTTGCCCGGACCCGGGAGAAGGGATGGCTACACCTTC.

The V and J genes are TRBV4-1 and TRBJ1-1, with D possibly TRBD1 on 6 matching bases. CDR3 length: 16 residues. CDR1 MGHRA and CDR2 YSYEKL come from the germline V gene. Trimming shortened V by 5 bases and J by 3 bases, and 19 bases separated the two germline ends. In nucleotides, the CDR3 is TGCGCCAGCAGCTTACAGGGTCCACCACTGGACACTGAAGCTTTCTTT. It specifies CASSLQGPPLDTEAFF.

The chain has TRBV6-5 and TRBJ1-1; D not certain. This CDR3 is 12 amino acids long. Trimming took 0 bases from V and 8 from J, leaving 7 bases between them. From germline, CDR1 is MNHEY and CDR2 SVGAGI. Here the CDR3 DNA reads TGTGCCAGCAGTTACTCGAGGGCAGAAGCTTTCTTT. This sequence encodes CASSYSRAEAFF.

The rearrangement uses TRBV19 and TRBJ1-5; D call uncertain. This CDR3 region has 17 residues. In germline, CDR1 is LNHDA, CDR2 SQIVND (reference sequence). The germline V and J ends were trimmed by 4 bases and 0 bases, with 16 bases remaining between them. The CDR3 DNA reads as TGTGCCAGTAGTAAGGCGGCGGAGAGGGATAGCAATCAGCCCCAGCATTTT. It specifies CASSKAAERDSNQPQHF.

Notes on this clone: One end of the junction varies from germline; a read error may be responsible. This chain uses TRBV4-1 with TRBJ2-3, with 9 bases lining up with TRBD1. Germline assignment: CDR1 MGHRA and CDR2 YSYEKL. This CDR3 spans 16 amino acids. The CDR3 sequence: CASRQGTGIRADTQYF. The DNA for the CDR3 is TGCGCCAGCAGACAAGGGACAGGGATTCGTGCAGATACGCAGTATTTT.

This rearrangement joins TRBV5-6 to TRBJ2-2; a possible D gene is TRBD1 (6 bases). This CDR3 has 15 amino acids. V was clipped by 4 bases and J by 6 bases, with 16 bases between them. Germline loops: CDR1 SGHDT, CDR2 YYEEEE. The CDR3 DNA sequence: TGTGCCAGCAGCCCCAAGGGCAGGGGAGCCGGGGAGCTGTTTTTT. This translates into CASSPKGRGAGELFF.

CDR3 sequence reads: CASSSRQGSYGYTF. In DNA, the CDR3 is TGTGCCAGCAGTTCCCGACAGGGGAGCTATGGCTACACCTTC. The rearrangement joins TRBV6-6 to TRBJ1-2, with 8 bases lining up with TRBD1. The CDR3 runs 14 residues. V was clipped by 4 bases and J by 4 bases; unmatched bases: 5. Germline lookup yields CDR1 MNHNY and CDR2 SVGAGI (reference sequence).

The CDR3 here is CASSLLQGLSTDTQYF. CDR3 bases: TGCGCCAGCAGCTTACTACAGGGTCTTAGCACAGATACGCAGTATTTT. The rearrangement joins TRBV5-1 to TRBJ2-3, with a tentative D call TRBD1 (6 bases). V gave up 2 bases and J gave up 0 bases, with 13 bases separating them. The germline V gene has CDR1 SGHRS and CDR2 YFSETQ. The CDR3 length is 16 residues.

A note on this clone: This sample includes further DNA sequences coding for the same CDR3. The chain uses TRBV2 and TRBJ1-1; a possible D gene is TRBD1 (5 bases). V was shortened by 2 bases and J by 4 bases, with 8 bases between the two germline ends. CDR3 size: 13 residues. Germline V lookup: CDR1 SNHLY, CDR2 FYNNEI. CDR3 residues: CASSERGITEAFF. CDR3 coding DNA: TGTGCCAGCAGTGAAAGGGGAATCACTGAAGCTTTCTTT.

The rearrangement links TRBV15 to TRBJ1-1; D is unresolved. The CDR3 length is 14 residues. Trimming stripped 1 base from V and 5 bases from J, with 11 bases between. Per the germline V gene, CDR1 is LNHNV and CDR2 is YYDKDF (reference sequence). The CDR3 bases are TGTGCCACCAGCAGAGGGAGGTTCAGGACTGAAGCTTTCTTT. It is translated as CATSRGRFRTEAFF.

The chain has TRBV7-2 and TRBJ2-7, with 8 bases aligning to TRBD1. The CDR3 spans 15 residues. Per germline, CDR1 SGHTA and CDR2 FQGNSA. Losses at the gene ends were 1 base for V and 2 bases for J; bases not matched to a gene: 4. The CDR3 reads CASSLDRGAPYEQYF. CDR3 coding DNA: TGTGCCAGCAGCTTAGACAGGGGGGCCCCCTACGAGCAGTACTTC.

This chain connects TRBV1 to TRBJ2-1; the listed D gene, TRBD2, was not tested against the DNA. TRBV1 is a documented pseudogene. This CDR3 contains 18 residues. The chain's CDR3 is CTSSQDLRRGGAVEEQFF. The CDR3 nucleotides read TGCACCAGCAGCCAAGATCTTCGGAGAGGGGGGGCCGTCGAGGAGCAGTTCTTC.

The chain couples TRBV6-1 to TRBJ1-1; D is undetermined. This CDR3 is 13 amino acids long. V gave up 6 bases and J gave up 3 bases, with 11 bases separating them. The germline gives CDR1 MNHNS, CDR2 SASEGT. The CDR3 reads CASSPGWDTEAFF. CDR3 nucleotides: TGTGCCAGCAGCCCGGGTTGGGACACTGAAGCTTTCTTT.

The chain uses TRBV2 and TRBJ2-7; tentatively, D is TRBD2 (6 bases). V was clipped by 2 bases and J by 0 bases, with 14 bases between them. CDR3 length: 16 amino acids. Germline CDR1 is SNHLY and CDR2 is FYNNEI. As DNA, the CDR3 is TGTGCCAGCAGTGAATTTAATCGGGGGTACTCCTACGAGCAGTACTTC. This gives the protein CASSEFNRGYSYEQYF.

The chain combines TRBV7-8 with TRBJ2-1; 10 bases agree with TRBD1. V was clipped by 3 bases and J by 6 bases; unmatched bases: 5. The CDR3 is 15 amino acids. Germline CDR1 and CDR2: SGHVS and FQNEAQ. The CDR3 region is CASSLGQGSPNEQFF. The CDR3 coding sequence is TGTGCCAGCAGCTTGGGACAGGGGTCGCCCAATGAGCAGTTCTTC.

The chain combines TRBV27 with TRBJ1-5; tentatively, D is TRBD1 (5 bases). The CDR3 runs to 14 residues. The V and J ends lost 8 bases and 5 bases respectively, with 16 bases between them. From germline, CDR1 is MNHEY and CDR2 SMNVEV (reference sequence). Written as DNA, the CDR3 is TGTGCCAGCGGGTTCGGGGGAAAATATCAGCCCCAGCATTTT. Its protein product is CASGFGGKYQPQHF.

The rearrangement joins TRBV4-2 to TRBJ2-7; D gene unclear. Trimming took off 0 bases at V and 0 bases at J, with 12 bases between the two ends. Germline CDR1 is LGHNA and CDR2 is YNFKEQ. This CDR3 comprises 16 residues. CDR3 amino acids: CASSQEETFSSYEQYF. The CDR3 DNA sequence: TGTGCCAGCAGCCAAGAGGAGACGTTCAGCTCCTACGAGCAGTACTTC.

The chain couples TRBV6-1 to TRBJ1-4; D remains unclear. The length of the CDR3 is 15 residues. V lost 10 bases to trimming and J lost 2 bases, with 17 bases between them. CDR1 is MNHNS and CDR2 is SASEGT in the germline V gene. Here the CDR3 reads CATSIGAGTNEKLFF. The CDR3 DNA follows: TGTGCCACCAGCATCGGTGCGGGGACTAATGAAAAACTGTTTTTT.

The rearrangement links TRBV2 to TRBJ1-1; D remains unclear. CDR1 and CDR2 (germline): SNHLY, FYNNEI. Trimming removed 6 bases at V and 3 bases at J, with 5 bases between. The CDR3 has 11 residues. CDR3 residues: CASSGDTEAFF. The CDR3 region has the DNA TGTGCCAGCAGCGGGGACACTGAAGCTTTCTTT.

The chain has TRBV5-4 and TRBJ2-7; TRBD1 aligns across 10 bases. This CDR3 is built from 14 residues. Germline loops: CDR1 SGHNT, CDR2 YYREEE (reference sequence). V gave up 4 bases and J gave up 3 bases; unmatched junction bases: 4. The CDR3 spells CASSPGQGSYEQYF. CDR3 DNA sequence: TGTGCCAGCAGCCCGGGACAGGGGAGCTACGAGCAGTACTTC.

This sequence joins TRBV27 and TRBJ2-7, with a possible D match to TRBD1 (5 bases). Trimming removed 2 bases from V and 2 bases from J, with 10 bases in between. The CDR3 consists of 14 residues. Germline values: CDR1 MNHEY, CDR2 SMNVEV (reference sequence). CDR3 in DNA: TGTGCCAGCAGTTTAAGGGGCCCTACCTACGAGCAGTACTTC. Protein sequence: CASSLRGPTYEQYF.

This clone has more than one count but fewer than ten. The rearrangement joins TRBV6-4 to TRBJ2-3, with 8 bases fitting TRBD2. This CDR3 region has 15 residues. Germline lookup yields CDR1 MRHNA and CDR2 SNTAGT. The V segment lost 0 bases and the J segment 8 bases; nucleotides outside the gene matches: 7. The CDR3 loop is CASSDSTGGQGTQYF. The CDR3 DNA sequence: TGTGCCAGCAGTGACTCAACGGGGGGGCAGGGTACGCAGTATTTT.